The source of this TCR beta chain is a study of control samples from healthy donors and cancer patients. Comments on this clone: Different DNA sequences within this sample yield the same CDR3.

This table comes from immunoSEQ multiplex PCR, and its TCRdb copy is limited to in-frame clones, with some not included. The table has 120,000 or so clones, approximately 87% seen once; the top ten hold about 2.9%. The CDR3 has 14 amino acids. V lost 1 base to trimming and J lost 4 bases, with 8 bases between them. CDR1 is LGHDT, CDR2 YNNKEL, per germline (reference sequence). The J gene is TRBJ1-3, the V gene TRBV3-1 (or the pseudogene TRBV3-2), with D possibly matching TRBD1 (5 bases). Sequencing was carried out using blood. This receptor was taken from a man aged 55 to 70 in good health. The CDR3 nucleotides read TGTGCCAGCAGCCAAGGCAGGGTCGGAAACACCATATATTTT. It is translated as CASSQGRVGNTIYF.